This TCR beta chain was captured in a study of graft-versus-host responses after intestinal transplantation. The study's findings and limits: Peak circulating GvH clone levels were associated with early post-transplant HvG declines. GvH clones surfaced in recipient marrow, some emerging earlier in ileum or blood. Graft-donor T cell macrochimerism in patients accompanied high graft-versus-host to host-versus-graft clonal ratios in allografts.

The method was immunoSEQ multiplex PCR; TCRdb's version includes in-frame clones alone and lacks a portion of them. The table shows fewer than 15,000 clones, with 84% occurring only once. With regard to this clone: Its antigen is unidentified.

V was cut by 1 base and J by 0 bases, with 9 bases left in between. Germline values: CDR1 SEHNR, CDR2 FQNEAQ (reference sequence). The CDR3 consists of 15 residues. This chain connects TRBV7-9 to TRBJ1-1; no clear D gene. Specimen: PBMCs, collected after intestinal transplantation. The origin of this receptor is a human patient who received an intestinal transplant, so some T cells may come from the graft donor. The DNA for the CDR3 is TGTGCCAGCAGCTTAGGAGACAAGATGAACACTGAAGCTTTCTTT. Its protein product is CASSLGDKMNTEAFF.